Shown below are 24 T cell receptor beta chains from a single sample sequenced in a study of blood T cell repertoires in COVID-19 (dated by TCRdb to the early 2020s). The method was the immunoSEQ multiplex PCR assay. As stored in TCRdb, this immuneACCESS dataset retains in-frame rearrangements with V and J assigned. A fraction of the clones does not appear; measured against another copy, unresolved V genes explain less than half of the discrepancy, and the remainder lacks a known reason. This sample holds some 170,000 clones; around 81% were observed only once. Of the sample, approximately 10% falls within the top ten clones. The specimen sequenced was peripheral blood. The origin of the receptors is a middle-aged woman with COVID-19, enrolled during active disease.

V is TRBV30 and J is TRBJ2-3; D is undetermined. The CDR3 is made up of 15 amino acids. Germline CDR1 is GTSNPN and CDR2 is SVGIG (reference sequence). Trimming took 2 bases from V and 0 from J, leaving 12 bases between them. CDR3 sequence: CAWSLHTVSTDTQYF. The DNA for the CDR3 is TGTGCCTGGAGTCTCCACACCGTTAGCACAGATACGCAGTATTTT.

A single count supports this clone. The chain couples TRBV2 to TRBJ2-3, with 8 bases identical to TRBD1. The CDR3 consists of 13 residues. Germline values: CDR1 SNHLY, CDR2 FYNNEI. The ends lost 8 bases at V and 2 bases at J; junction bases unmatched: 3. DNA for the CDR3: TGTGCCAGCGAGACAGGGGACACAGATACGCAGTATTTT. Translating gives CASETGDTDTQYF.

This rearrangement joins TRBV2 to TRBJ1-4, with unresolved D. Trimming took 8 bases from V and 0 from J, leaving 10 bases between them. Germline CDR1 SNHLY, CDR2 FYNNEI. The CDR3 is made up of 14 amino acids. DNA of the CDR3: TGTGCCAGCGGAACAGACCCAACTAATGAAAAACTGTTTTTT. It codes for CASGTDPTNEKLFF.

The chain joins TRBV7-2 to TRBJ2-1, with TRBD1 matching 8 bases. With 2 bases clipped from V and 1 base from J, the junction kept 7 bases outside the gene matches. CDR1 is SGHTA, CDR2 FQGNSA, per germline. The CDR3 spans 17 residues. The DNA for the CDR3 is TGTGCCAGCAGCTTAACGGACAGGGATTGGTCCTACAATGAGCAGTTCTTC. It codes for CASSLTDRDWSYNEQFF.

V and J are TRBV27 and TRBJ1-5, with D unresolved. V lost 5 bases to trimming and J lost 5 bases, with 10 bases between them. CDR1 MNHEY and CDR2 SMNVEV come from the germline V gene (reference sequence). The CDR3 extends over 13 amino acids. CDR3 residues: CASSLGFYQPQHF. The CDR3 region has the DNA TGTGCCAGCAGTCTCGGGTTCTATCAGCCCCAGCATTTT.

This clone occurred once. The chain employs TRBV25-1 and TRBJ2-2; tentative D call: TRBD1 (5 bases). The length of the CDR3 is 14 residues. The V gene's germline CDR1 is MGHDK and CDR2 SYGVNS. V lost 7 bases, J lost 3 bases, and 12 bases lay in between. The CDR3 DNA reads TGTGCCAGCATTTCAGGGCCGTACACCGGGGAGCTGTTTTTT. This translates into CASISGPYTGELFF.

V gene TRBV30 combines with J gene TRBJ2-7; 10 nucleotides match TRBD1. V was pared by 2 bases and J by 3 bases, with 4 bases of the junction left unmatched. The CDR3 is 14 amino acids. Germline V gives CDR1 GTSNPN, CDR2 SVGIG (reference sequence). CDR3 coding DNA: TGTGCCTGGAGTAACCGGGACAGGGGCTACGAGCAGTACTTC. Protein sequence: CAWSNRDRGYEQYF. Full variable domain (missing parts from reference TRBV30 and TRBJ2-7): SQTIHQWPATLVQPVGSPLSLECTVEGTSNPNLYWYRQAAGRGLQLLFYSVGIGQISSEVPQNLSASRPQDRQFILSSKKLLLSDSGFYLCAWSNRDRGYEQYFGPGTRLTVT.

This clone appeared many times. Distinct nucleotide sequences in the sample also encode this CDR3. The V gene is TRBV3-1 (or the pseudogene TRBV3-2), the J gene TRBJ2-7; the D is unclear. CDR1 is LGHDT, CDR2 YNNKEL, per germline (reference sequence). CDR3 length: 12 amino acids. Trimming took 1 base from V and 3 from J, leaving 4 bases between them. Here the CDR3 reads CASSQGGYEQYF. The CDR3 coding sequence is TGTGCCAGCAGCCAAGGCGGCTACGAGCAGTACTTC.

V is TRBV7-6 and J is TRBJ2-6; a weak D match, TRBD1 (6 bases). This CDR3 is built from 18 residues. Trimming removed 1 base from V and 0 bases from J, with 13 bases in between. Germline lookup yields CDR1 SGHVS and CDR2 FNYEAQ. DNA of the CDR3: TGTGCCAGCAGCTTAGAGGGGGATGTAAACTCTGGGGCCAACGTCCTGACTTTC. This gives the protein CASSLEGDVNSGANVLTF.

The chain employs TRBV10-2 and TRBJ1-1; possibly TRBD1 for D (6 bases). Germline CDR1 WSHSY, CDR2 SAAADI. The germline V and J ends were trimmed by 6 bases and 7 bases, with 15 bases remaining between them. CDR3 length equals 13 residues. As DNA, the CDR3 is TGCGCCAGCAGAACCAGGGGAGAGGTTGAAGCTTTCTTT. Its translation: CASRTRGEVEAFF.

This clone was seen at least ten times. The chain employs TRBV11-2 and TRBJ2-7, with no clear D. This CDR3 has 11 amino acids. CDR1 and CDR2 (germline): SGHAT, FQNNGV. Trimming took 2 bases from V and 6 from J, leaving 5 bases between them. CDR3 residues: CASSLSFEQYF. CDR3 sequence (DNA): TGTGCCAGCAGCTTAAGCTTCGAGCAGTACTTC.

This clone was observed a single time. The V call is TRBV14, the J call TRBJ1-2, with 8 bases that match TRBD1. The germline CDR1 and CDR2 sequences are SGHDN and FVKESK. With 3 bases clipped from V and 3 bases from J, the junction kept 3 bases outside the gene matches. This CDR3 is 14 amino acids long. For the CDR3, the DNA is TGTGCCAGCAGCCAGGGACAGGCCTACTATGGCTACACCTTC. Protein product: CASSQGQAYYGYTF.

The CDR3 bases are TGTGCCAGCAGTGAAGGGAGGGATAGGAACAATTCACCCCTCCACTTT. This encodes CASSEGRDRNNSPLHF. The gene calls are TRBV25-1 and TRBJ1-6, with D unclear. Deletions cut 2 bases from V and 7 bases from J, with 15 bases between. Per germline, CDR1 MGHDK and CDR2 SYGVNS. The CDR3 consists of 16 residues.

The rearrangement links TRBV18 to TRBJ2-2; 11 nucleotides line up with TRBD1. Germline assignment: CDR1 KGHSH and CDR2 LQKENI. With V trimmed by 4 bases and J by 2 bases, 3 bases remained unmatched. There are 16 residues in the CDR3. The CDR3 nucleotides read TGTGCCAGCTCACTACGGACAGGGGGCAACACCGGGGAGCTGTTTTTT. It codes for CASSLRTGGNTGELFF. The full variable domain, completed using reference TRBV18 and TRBJ2-2, is NAGVMQNPRHLVRRRGQEARLRCSPMKGHSHVYWYRQLPEEGLKFMVYLQKENIIDESGMPKERFSAEFPKEGPSILRIQQVVRGDSAAYFCASSLRTGGNTGELFFGEGSRLTVL.

The chain couples TRBV5-5 to TRBJ1-5; the D gene is possibly TRBD1 (6 bases). The length of the CDR3 is 14 residues. CDR1 is SGHKS and CDR2 is YYEKEE in the germline V gene (reference sequence). V was trimmed by 4 bases and J by 4 bases, leaving 12 bases between them. The CDR3 sequence is CASSVGQPNQPQHF. Here the CDR3 DNA reads TGTGCCAGCAGCGTCGGACAGCCTAATCAGCCCCAGCATTTT.

The chain couples TRBV15 to TRBJ1-4; TRBD1 is a possible D gene (6 bases). V lost 3 bases and J lost 7, with 9 bases in between. CDR1 and CDR2 from the germline V gene are LNHNV and YYDKDF (reference sequence). This CDR3 is 13 amino acids long. The CDR3: CATSRGAVEKLFF. CDR3 nucleotide sequence: TGTGCCACCAGCAGGGGGGCTGTTGAAAAACTGTTTTTT. The variable domain in full, with the rest retrieved from reference TRBV15 and TRBJ1-4, is DAMVIQNPRYQVTQFGKPVTLSCSQTLNHNVMYWYQQKSSQAPKLLFHYYDKDFNNEADTPDNFQSRRPNTSFCFLDIRSPGLGDTAMYLCATSRGAVEKLFFGSGTQLSVL.

The chain is built from TRBV3-1 (or the pseudogene TRBV3-2) and TRBJ2-6; D gene uncertain. The CDR3 covers 14 residues. CDR1 LGHDT and CDR2 YNNKEL come from the germline V gene (reference sequence). V was pared by 2 bases and J by 4 bases, with 6 bases between. The CDR3 here is CASSQPRGANVLTF. The CDR3 region has the DNA TGTGCCAGCAGCCAACCTCGGGGGGCCAACGTCCTGACTTTC.

This clone was picked up one time. The gene calls are TRBV19 and TRBJ2-2, with 9 bases lining up with TRBD1. V shed 3 bases, J shed 4 bases, and the junction held 3 bases outside the gene matches. CDR1 and CDR2 (germline): LNHDA, SQIVND (reference sequence). The CDR3 contains 15 residues. CDR3: CASSMGQGATGELFF. CDR3 sequence (DNA): TGTGCCAGTAGTATGGGACAGGGTGCCACCGGGGAGCTGTTTTTT.

The V and J genes are TRBV9 and TRBJ1-3, with 7 bases lining up with TRBD1. In germline, CDR1 is SGDLS, CDR2 YYNGEE. Trimming at V came to 4 bases and at J to 4 bases, leaving 5 bases not matched to a gene. This CDR3 spans 14 amino acids. CDR3 nucleotide sequence: TGTGCCAGCAGCACCGGGACAGAGGGAAACACCATATATTTT. Amino acids: CASSTGTEGNTIYF.

The chain has TRBV12-3 or TRBV12-4 and TRBJ1-1; D not resolved. The germline V and J ends were trimmed by 11 bases and 2 bases, with 12 bases remaining between them. The CDR3 length is 12 residues. The CDR3 loop reads CAGGPTNTEAFF. CDR3 DNA: TGTGCCGGCGGGCCGACAAACACTGAAGCTTTCTTT.

The rearrangement uses TRBV15 and TRBJ2-7; D is unresolved. V lost 0 bases to trimming and J lost 7 bases, with 10 bases between them. Germline CDR1 and CDR2: LNHNV and YYDKDF (reference sequence). The CDR3 runs to 13 residues. The CDR3 loop reads CATSRDFGAEQYV. The DNA for the CDR3 is TGTGCCACCAGCAGAGATTTTGGAGCGGAGCAGTACGTC.

The V call is TRBV3-1 (or the pseudogene TRBV3-2), the J call TRBJ2-7, with D possibly being TRBD2 (5 bases). This CDR3 comprises 15 residues. Trimming cost V 3 bases and J 3 bases, with 15 bases left between them. Germline V gene lookup returns CDR1 LGHDT and CDR2 YNNKEL (reference sequence). This CDR3 is CASSHEGGSRYEQYF. Here the CDR3 DNA reads TGTGCCAGCAGCCATGAAGGCGGGTCCCGCTACGAGCAGTACTTC.

The chain joins TRBV19 to TRBJ2-3, with 9 positions matching TRBD2. CDR1 is LNHDA and CDR2 is SQIVND in the germline V gene (reference sequence). The CDR3 length is 15 residues. The trim removed 3 bases at V and 0 bases at J, leaving 1 base unmatched. CDR3 sequence reads: CASSIAGGSTDTQYF. CDR3 in DNA: TGTGCCAGTAGTATTGCGGGGGGGAGCACAGATACGCAGTATTTT.

The chain carries TRBV9 and TRBJ2-2, with 9 nucleotides matching TRBD2. CDR1 SGDLS and CDR2 YYNGEE come from the germline V gene. This CDR3 region has 16 residues. With 0 bases clipped from V and 4 bases from J, the junction kept 4 bases outside the gene matches. The CDR3 reads CASSVASGTITGELFF. The CDR3 nucleotides read TGTGCCAGCAGCGTAGCTAGCGGGACGATCACCGGGGAGCTGTTTTTT.